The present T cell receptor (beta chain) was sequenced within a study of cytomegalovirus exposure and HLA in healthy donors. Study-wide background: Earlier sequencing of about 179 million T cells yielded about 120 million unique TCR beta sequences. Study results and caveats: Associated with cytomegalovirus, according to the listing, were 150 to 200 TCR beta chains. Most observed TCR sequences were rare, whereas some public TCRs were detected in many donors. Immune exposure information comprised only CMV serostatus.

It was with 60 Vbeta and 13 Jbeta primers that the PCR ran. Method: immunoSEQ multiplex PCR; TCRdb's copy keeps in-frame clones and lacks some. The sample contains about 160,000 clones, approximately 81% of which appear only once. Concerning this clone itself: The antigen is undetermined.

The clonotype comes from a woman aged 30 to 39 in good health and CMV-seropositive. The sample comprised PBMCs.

The CDR3 region is CASSEKGEGVYGYTF. DNA of the CDR3: TGTGCCAGCAGTGAAAAGGGGGAGGGAGTCTATGGCTACACCTTC. The chain combines TRBV2 with TRBJ1-2, with D possibly TRBD1 on 6 matching bases. The CDR3 extends over 15 amino acids. Between the trimmed V and J ends, which lost 2 bases and 4 bases, there was a span of 14 bases. CDR1 is SNHLY, CDR2 FYNNEI, per germline.